Included here is one T cell receptor (beta chain) sequence, with context. Sequencing was performed with immunoSEQ multiplex PCR; in TCRdb, only in-frame clones are kept and a portion is missing. The table shows some 77,000 clones, with about 88% occurring only once. Unmatched junction bases numbered 5, after V lost 2 bases and J lost 5 bases. The CDR3 has 14 amino acids. The germline V gene encodes CDR1 SGHRS and CDR2 YFSETQ. The data are from a study of identifying expanded T cells in peripheral blood. Collection occurred without any documented infections or immune events in donors. V gene TRBV5-1 combines with J gene TRBJ2-5; 8 bases match TRBD1. The receptor was isolated from a person aged 18-70 years in good health. Input material: blood. CDR3 residues: CASSLKTGVETQYF. The CDR3 DNA reads TGCGCCAGCAGCTTAAAGACAGGGGTTGAGACCCAGTACTTC.